Reported below is one TCR beta chain. Its matching antigen is unknown. The data are from a study of cytomegalovirus exposure and HLA in healthy donors. Study-level background: Most genotyped donors, about four fifths of 398, had Caucasian-associated genetic ancestry. Broader study findings: DRB1 showed the most TCR associations and HLA-C the fewest in a later analysis, as rates varied by HLA locus. The authors judged a highly shared variant cluster likely a sequencing artifact.

PCR used 60 Vbeta primers and 13 Jbeta primers. Sequencing was performed with immunoSEQ multiplex PCR; in TCRdb, only in-frame clones are kept and a portion is missing. The sample includes roughly 190,000 clones, around 81% seen only once; the top ten take about a tenth. Sequenced sample: PBMCs. The sequence was collected from a woman aged 45-65 years in good health and CMV-seropositive.

The CDR3 sequence is CASSNARDSIDTQYF. As DNA, the CDR3 is TGTGCCAGTAGTAATGCCCGGGACAGTATAGATACGCAGTATTTT. The chain carries TRBV19 and TRBJ2-3; 7 nucleotides align to TRBD1. The CDR3 runs to 15 residues. Germline CDR1 is LNHDA and CDR2 is SQIVND (reference sequence). J was trimmed by 5 bases and V by 4 bases; bases with no gene match: 9. Filled out from reference TRBV19 and TRBJ2-3, the complete variable domain reads DGGITQSPKYLFRKEGQNVTLSCEQNLNHDAMYWYRQDPGQGLRLIYYSQIVNDFQKGDIAEGYSVSREKKESFPLTVTSAQKNPTAFYLCASSNARDSIDTQYFGPGTRLTVL.